A single sample gave rise to the 2 T cell receptor beta chains below, sequenced in a study of T cell responses to AZD1222 COVID-19 vaccine. TCRdb's table, derived via immunoSEQ multiplex PCR, lists solely in-frame clones and lacks some. The repertoire consists of some 140,000 clones, with 80% to 90% occurring once and the leading ten covering 5.5%. The sequencing here drew on peripheral blood, taken on day 0 of AZD1222 vaccination. The receptors were sampled from an adult in good health.

J is TRBJ2-3 and V is TRBV6-2 or TRBV6-3; tentatively, D is TRBD2 (6 bases). Trimming removed 2 bases at V and 2 bases at J, with 11 bases between. Looked up from germline, CDR1 is MNHEY and CDR2 is SVGEGT. CDR3 size: 15 residues. The CDR3 loop is CASSYGGDHTDTQYF. In DNA form, the CDR3 reads TGTGCCAGCAGTTACGGAGGGGACCACACAGATACGCAGTATTTT.

The chain links TRBV6-5 to TRBJ2-1; 10 bases fit TRBD2. Germline V CDR1 and CDR2: MNHEY, SVGAGI. Unmatched junction bases numbered 6, after V lost 5 bases and J lost 5 bases. The CDR3 loop spans 15 amino acids. CDR3: CASSIGLAANNEQFF. CDR3 sequence (DNA): TGTGCCAGCAGTATAGGACTAGCGGCTAACAATGAGCAGTTCTTC.